This is a list of T cell receptor beta chains from one sample in a study of blood T cell repertoires in COVID-19. Measured with immunoSEQ multiplex PCR; TCRdb has only the in-frame clones, and not every one. The sample has approximately 250,000 clones, approximately 89% seen once. Sequenced sample: peripheral blood. The receptors shown here come from a man aged 35 to 55 with active or convalescent COVID-19. Both conserved end residues are part of each CDR3. The D gene is left open where the match is weak. The listing skips clone size in some rows; elsewhere it reads once, few, many or a size class.

CDR3aa	CDR3nt	d_gene	v_gene	j_gene	abundance
CASSLRQGNQPQHF	TGTGCCAGCAGCTTAAGACAGGGCAATCAGCCCCAGCATTTT	-	TRBV7-2	TRBJ1-5	-
CASSQVRTGELFF	TGCGCCAGCAGCCAGGTACGGACCGGGGAGCTGTTTTTT	-	TRBV4-1	TRBJ2-2	-
CASSLGDGSSYNEQFF	TGTGCCAGCAGTTTAGGGGATGGGAGCTCCTACAATGAGCAGTTCTTC	-	TRBV28	TRBJ2-1	-
CASSLRLAGGELFF	TGTGCCAGCAGTTTAAGACTAGCCGGCGGGGAGCTGTTTTTT	TRBD2	TRBV28	TRBJ2-2	-
CASSLPPDTSSHFEQYF	TGTGCCAGCAGTTTGCCCCCGGACACCTCCTCCCACTTTGAGCAGTACTTC	-	TRBV28	TRBJ2-7	-
CASSEGASGEGEQYF	TGTGCCAGCAGTGAAGGCGCTAGCGGGGAAGGCGAGCAGTACTTC	TRBD2	TRBV6-1	TRBJ2-7	many
CATSAGQDSGNTIYF	TGTGCCACCAGTGCCGGACAGGATTCTGGAAACACCATATATTTT	TRBD1	TRBV24-1	TRBJ1-3	-
CASSSDNGVYNEQFF	TGTGCCAGCAGTTCGGACAATGGGGTTTACAATGAGCAGTTCTTC	-	TRBV27	TRBJ2-1	once
CASSDSASGEQYF	TGTGCCAGCAGTGACTCAGCTAGCGGGGAGCAGTACTTC	TRBD2	TRBV6-4	TRBJ2-4	few
CASRLLAGGYTGELFF	TGTGCCAGCAGATTATTGGCGGGGGGATATACCGGGGAGCTGTTTTTT	TRBD2	TRBV11-2	TRBJ2-2	once
CASSLKYDRDQPQHF	TGTGCCAGCAGCTTAAAGTACGACAGAGATCAGCCCCAGCATTTT	-	TRBV7-8	TRBJ1-5	-
CASSVGTATNEKLFF	TGTGCCAGTAGTGTTGGGACAGCAACTAATGAAAAACTGTTTTTT	TRBD1	TRBV19	TRBJ1-4	-
CATRRENTGELFF	TGTGCCACCAGGAGAGAGAACACCGGGGAGCTGTTTTTT	-	TRBV24-1	TRBJ2-2	-
CASSESTGGIYEQFF	TGCGCCAGCAGTGAGTCGACCGGGGGAATCTATGAGCAGTTCTTC	-	TRBV10-1	TRBJ2-1	-
CASSLGDRSYEQYF	TGTGCCAGCAGCTTAGGAGACAGGTCCTACGAGCAGTACTTC	-	TRBV21-1	TRBJ2-7	-
CASSLSQLASYEQYF	TGTGCCAGCAGCCTTTCCCAATTGGCCTCCTACGAGCAGTACTTC	-	TRBV7-6	TRBJ2-7	-
CASSPVGAGGFWELFF	TGTGCCAGCAGCCCGGTAGGCGCAGGGGGATTTTGGGAGCTGTTTTTT	TRBD1	TRBV3-1/TRBV3-2	TRBJ2-2	-
CALGAGGNQPQHF	TGTGCCCTCGGCGCGGGTGGCAATCAGCCCCAGCATTTT	-	TRBV19	TRBJ1-5	-
CASSQVDRRYNQPQHF	TGCGCCAGCAGCCAAGTGGACAGGCGATACAATCAGCCCCAGCATTTT	TRBD1	TRBV4-1	TRBJ1-5	-
CASSVGLAGDQETQYF	TGTGCCAGCAGCGTGGGACTAGCGGGGGACCAAGAGACCCAGTACTTC	TRBD2	TRBV5-4	TRBJ2-5	-
CATSRDVQGRSPLHF	TGTGCCACCAGCAGAGATGTACAGGGACGTTCACCCCTCCACTTT	-	TRBV15	TRBJ1-6	-
CASSSDRVNGYTF	TGTGCCAGTAGTTCGGACAGGGTCAATGGCTACACCTTC	TRBD1	TRBV19	TRBJ1-2	few
CASSLDLDRVAKNIQYF	TGCGCCAGCAGCTTGGACTTAGACAGGGTAGCCAAAAACATTCAGTACTTC	TRBD1	TRBV5-1	TRBJ2-4	-
CASSIGRARQSNQPQHF	TGTGCCAGTAGTATCGGCAGGGCCAGGCAGAGCAATCAGCCCCAGCATTTT	-	TRBV19	TRBJ1-5	-
CATSSTGVVHEKLFF	TGTGCCACCAGCTCTACAGGGGTGGTGCATGAAAAACTGTTTTTT	TRBD1	TRBV15	TRBJ1-4	once
CASSLADRSTDTQYF	TGCGCCAGCAGCTTGGCCGACAGGTCCACAGATACGCAGTATTTT	-	TRBV5-1	TRBJ2-3	-
CASSIRTSGTYEQYF	TGTGCCAGTAGTATTCGAACTAGCGGGACCTACGAGCAGTACTTC	TRBD2	TRBV19	TRBJ2-7	-
CASRPGQGFNEQFF	TGTGCCAGCAGACCGGGACAGGGCTTTAATGAGCAGTTCTTC	TRBD1	TRBV27	TRBJ2-1	-
CASSVVQRDYEQYF	TGTGCCAGCAGTGTAGTGCAGCGGGACTACGAGCAGTACTTC	TRBD2	TRBV2	TRBJ2-7	few
CATRGTANTGELFF	TGTGCCACCAGGGGGACAGCGAACACCGGGGAGCTGTTTTTT	TRBD1	TRBV24-1	TRBJ2-2	once
CASSSGLAGSNTGELFF	TGTGCCAGCAGTTCGGGACTAGCGGGCTCGAACACCGGGGAGCTGTTTTTT	TRBD2	TRBV5-5	TRBJ2-2	-
CASADTDSGNTIYF	TGTGCCAGCGCAGACACGGACTCTGGAAACACCATATATTTT	-	TRBV28	TRBJ1-3	-
CASSQTGSYGYTF	TGTGCCAGCAGCCAGACAGGGAGCTATGGCTACACCTTC	TRBD1	TRBV6-5	TRBJ1-2	-
CASSPYGGTGGQETQYF	TGTGCCAGCAGCCCATACGGGGGGACGGGGGGCCAAGAGACCCAGTACTTC	TRBD2	TRBV7-9	TRBJ2-5	-
CASSHQGLAGVDTQYF	TGTGCCAGCAGCCACCAAGGACTAGCGGGAGTAGATACGCAGTATTTT	TRBD2	TRBV4-2	TRBJ2-3	-
CSVDRQGETQYF	TGCAGCGTTGACCGACAGGGGGAGACCCAGTACTTC	TRBD1	TRBV29-1	TRBJ2-5	-
CASRKVGGPIPNNEQFF	TGTGCCAGCAGGAAGGTGGGAGGCCCAATTCCAAACAATGAGCAGTTCTTC	-	TRBV2	TRBJ2-1	once
CASSLDRGLGYTF	TGTGCCAGCAGCCTGGACAGGGGGCTTGGCTACACCTTC	TRBD1	TRBV11-1	TRBJ1-2	-
CASSPLAGAGEAFF	TGTGCCAGCAGCCCATTGGCAGGGGCAGGTGAAGCTTTCTTT	-	TRBV21-1	TRBJ1-1	-
CASRLAGGSTDTQYF	TGTGCCAGCCGACTAGCGGGAGGCAGCACAGATACGCAGTATTTT	TRBD2	TRBV5-4	TRBJ2-3	-
CASSFGFGGSYNEQFF	TGTGCCAGCAGCTTTGGGTTCGGGGGCTCCTACAATGAGCAGTTCTTC	-	TRBV11-2	TRBJ2-1	-
CASSAGPSGNTIYF	TGCGCCAGCAGCGCGGGGCCGTCTGGAAACACCATATATTTT	-	TRBV5-1	TRBJ1-3	-
CSGGSFEEQFF	TGCAGCGGCGGGTCGTTTGAAGAGCAGTTCTTC	-	TRBV29-1	TRBJ2-1	-
CASSNQGSNQPQHF	TGTGCCAGCAGCAACCAGGGTAGCAATCAGCCCCAGCATTTT	-	TRBV7-6	TRBJ1-5	-
CASGPGQGISPLHF	TGTGCTAGTGGTCCGGGACAGGGGATCTCACCCCTCCACTTT	TRBD1	TRBV12-5	TRBJ1-6	-
CASSAGRANSPLHF	TGTGCCAGCAGTGCGGGCAGGGCCAATTCACCCCTCCACTTT	-	TRBV2	TRBJ1-6	-
CASSDQGTYEQYF	TGTGCCAGCAGTGATCAGGGCACCTACGAGCAGTACTTC	-	TRBV6-1	TRBJ2-7	-
CASSTDGSSTEAFF	TGCGCCAGCAGCACCGACGGGAGTTCTACTGAAGCTTTCTTT	-	TRBV5-1	TRBJ1-1	-
CATSVSGDNQPQHF	TGTGCCACCAGTGTTTCAGGGGACAATCAGCCCCAGCATTTT	-	TRBV24-1	TRBJ1-5	-
CATSDFPVGGSWFF	TGTGCCACCAGTGATTTTCCGGTTGGCGGGAGTTGGTTCTTC	TRBD2	TRBV24-1	TRBJ2-1	-
CSVADRHTEAFF	TGCAGCGTAGCTGACAGGCACACTGAAGCTTTCTTT	-	TRBV29-1	TRBJ1-1	few
CASSTGNNSPLHF	TGTGCCAGCAGTACAGGGAATAATTCACCCCTCCACTTT	-	TRBV28	TRBJ1-6	-
CASGLFRQGGAFF	TGTGCCAGCGGATTATTCCGACAGGGGGGCGCTTTCTTT	TRBD1	TRBV27	TRBJ1-1	-
CASSRTAGNQPQHF	TGTGCCAGTTCTCGGACAGCTGGCAATCAGCCCCAGCATTTT	-	TRBV19	TRBJ1-5	-
CASSPTHAGGTETQYF	TGTGCCAGCAGCCCCACCCACGCAGGGGGCACGGAGACCCAGTACTTC	TRBD1	TRBV5-5	TRBJ2-5	-
CAWSVRLAGEGEQFF	TGTGCCTGGAGTGTCCGACTAGCGGGAGAGGGGGAGCAGTTCTTC	TRBD2	TRBV30	TRBJ2-1	-
CASSERGGRVRDGYTF	TGTGCCAGCAGTGAACGAGGGGGACGGGTTAGGGATGGCTACACCTTC	-	TRBV2	TRBJ1-2	-
CASSPESPYGYTF	TGTGCCAGCTCACCGGAGAGCCCCTATGGCTACACCTTC	-	TRBV18	TRBJ1-2	-
CASAGGSYTGELFF	TGTGCCAGCGCCGGGGGAAGTTACACCGGGGAGCTGTTTTTT	-	TRBV9	TRBJ2-2	-
CASWTGEGTGELFF	TGTGCCAGCTGGACAGGGGAGGGCACCGGGGAGCTGTTTTTT	TRBD1	TRBV2	TRBJ2-2	-